This T cell receptor (beta chain) emerged from a study of shared clonotypes between healthy human individuals. The length of the CDR3 is 14 residues. Germline CDR1 is SGHNT and CDR2 is YYREEE (reference sequence). After removal of 6 bases from V and 0 bases from J, the junction contained 4 bases not matched to a gene. Sequenced by immunoSEQ multiplex PCR; TCRdb stores in-frame clones only, minus some. The table records under 850,000 clones, 72% of them present only once. This sequence originates from a woman aged 25-40 years in good health. The chain carries TRBV5-4 and TRBJ2-5, with 8 positions matching TRBD2. The specimen was memory CD4+ T cells sorted from blood. The sample's subset: CD45RA-negative fraction. The CDR3 sequence is CASTPGGYQETQYF. As DNA, the CDR3 is TGTGCCAGCACCCCGGGGGGGTACCAAGAGACCCAGTACTTC. The variable domain in full, with the rest retrieved from reference TRBV5-4 and TRBJ2-5, is ETGVTQSPTHLIKTRGQQVTLRCSSQSGHNTVSWYQQALGQGPQFIFQYYREEENGRGNFPPRFSGLQFPNYSSELNVNALELDDSALYLCASTPGGYQETQYFGPGTRLLVL.